One sample yielded the 6 T cell receptor beta chains listed below, sequenced in a study of regulatory T cells in long-lasting Graves disease. Both iRepertoire HTBI primers and Arm-PCR of CDR3 regions were used to build the TCR beta libraries. TCRdb reprocessed the multiplex PCR reads with MiXCR, giving one entry per CDR3 protein. The sample consists of about 290,000 distinct CDR3 sequences, more than 20% of them appearing once. The time point: persistent/refractory GD, antithyroid drugs over 5 years with positive TRAb. TCR sequences were obtained from RNA taken from PBMCs. This specimen consisted of peripheral blood mononuclear cells (PBMCs), obtained when the disease was refractory, from a patient treated with antithyroid drugs. The receptors derive from a female donor with Graves disease.

The table lists this clonotype with many counts. The chain combines TRBV13 with TRBJ1-1, with D hard to call. Trimming left V 1 base short and J 1 base short, with 7 bases between. CDR1 is PRHDT and CDR2 is FYEKMQ in the germline V gene (reference sequence). The CDR3 covers 14 residues. The CDR3 nucleotides read TGTGCCAGCAGCTTAGCGGTACCGAACACTGAAGCTTTCTTT. Amino acid sequence: CASSLAVPNTEAFF.

The chain carries TRBV2 and TRBJ1-1; 7 nucleotides align to TRBD1. CDR3 length: 14 amino acids. From germline, CDR1 is SNHLY and CDR2 FYNNEI. V shed 11 bases, J shed 1 base, and the junction held 10 bases outside the gene matches. The CDR3 region has the DNA TGTGCCTCCATTCCTGACAGGGCGAACACTGAAGCTTTCTTT. The encoded protein is CASIPDRANTEAFF.

Written as DNA, the CDR3 is TGCGCCAGCCAACTTAGGGGGGCACCCACCTACGAGCAGTACTTC. Encoded protein: CASQLRGAPTYEQYF. The rearrangement links TRBV5-1 to TRBJ2-7; the D call may be TRBD1 or TRBD2 (6 bases each). This CDR3 has 15 amino acids. Trimming shortened V by 7 bases and J by 2 bases, and 19 bases separated the two germline ends. CDR1 and CDR2 from the germline V gene are SGHRS and YFSETQ.

This clonotype was observed many times. The junction and the germline gene differ at one end; a read error may be behind it. This rearrangement joins TRBV19 to TRBJ2-7; possibly TRBD2 for D (6 bases). Germline CDR1 LNHDA, CDR2 SQIVND (reference sequence). This CDR3 region has 14 residues. The CDR3 spells CASSTGVKFDEQYF. The CDR3 DNA reads TGTGCCAGCAGTACGGGGGTAAAATTCGACGAGCAGTACTTC.

This clonotype has a count of ten or more. The chain joins TRBV3-1 to TRBJ1-2; no clear D. V was shortened by 2 bases and J by 7 bases, with 17 bases between the two germline ends. This CDR3 is built from 15 residues. Germline lookup yields CDR1 LGHDT and CDR2 YNNKEL (reference sequence). DNA for the CDR3: TGTGCCAGCAGCCAACACGACCCCGGGCGGGGTGGCTACACCTTC. Amino acid sequence: CASSQHDPGRGGYTF.

This clonotype was observed at least ten times. This CDR3 is CASSSSVSYEQYF. In nucleotides, the CDR3 is TGTGCCAGCAGCTCCAGCGTCTCCTACGAGCAGTACTTC. The V call is TRBV12-3 or TRBV12-4, the J call TRBJ2-7; D is unresolved. V lost 6 bases, J lost 0 bases, and 9 bases lay in between. This CDR3 is built from 13 residues.